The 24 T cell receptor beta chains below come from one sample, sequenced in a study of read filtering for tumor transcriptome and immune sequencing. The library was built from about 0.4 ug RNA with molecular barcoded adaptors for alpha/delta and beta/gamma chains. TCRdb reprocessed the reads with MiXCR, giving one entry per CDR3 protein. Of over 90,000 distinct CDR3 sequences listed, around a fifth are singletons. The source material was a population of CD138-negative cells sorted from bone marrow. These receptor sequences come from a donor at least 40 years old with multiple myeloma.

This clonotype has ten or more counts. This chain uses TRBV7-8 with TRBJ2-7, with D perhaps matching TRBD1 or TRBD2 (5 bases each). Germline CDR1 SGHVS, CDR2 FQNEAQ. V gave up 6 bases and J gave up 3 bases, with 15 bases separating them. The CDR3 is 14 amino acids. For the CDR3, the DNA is TGTGCCAGCAGTCAAGGGACCCTACTCTACGAGCAGTACTTC. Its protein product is CASSQGTLLYEQYF.

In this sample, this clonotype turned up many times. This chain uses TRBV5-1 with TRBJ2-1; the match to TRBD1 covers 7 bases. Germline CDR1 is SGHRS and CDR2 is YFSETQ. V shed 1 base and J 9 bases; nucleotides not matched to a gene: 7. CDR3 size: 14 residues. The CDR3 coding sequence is TGCGCCAGCAGCTTGAGGGGGACAGAGAGTGAGCAGTTCTTC. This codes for CASSLRGTESEQFF.

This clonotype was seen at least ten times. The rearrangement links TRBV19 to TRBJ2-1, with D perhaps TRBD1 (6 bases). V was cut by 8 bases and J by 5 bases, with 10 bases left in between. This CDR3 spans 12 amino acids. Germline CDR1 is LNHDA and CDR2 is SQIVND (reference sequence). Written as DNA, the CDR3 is TGTGCCAGTGGGGGCACCCACAATGAGCAGTTCTTC. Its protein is CASGGTHNEQFF.

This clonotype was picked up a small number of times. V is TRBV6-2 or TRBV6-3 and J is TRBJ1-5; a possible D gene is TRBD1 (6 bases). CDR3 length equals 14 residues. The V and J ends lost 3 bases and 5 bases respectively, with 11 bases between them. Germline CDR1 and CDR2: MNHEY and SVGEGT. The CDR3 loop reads CASSYSGDYQPQHF. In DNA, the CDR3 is TGTGCCAGCAGTTATTCAGGGGACTATCAGCCCCAGCATTTT.

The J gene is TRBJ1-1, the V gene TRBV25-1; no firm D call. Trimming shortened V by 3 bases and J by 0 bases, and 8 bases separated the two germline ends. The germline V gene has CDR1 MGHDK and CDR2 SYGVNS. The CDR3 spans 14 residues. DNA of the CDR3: TGTGCCAGCAGTGATACACGGATGAACACTGAAGCTTTCTTT. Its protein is CASSDTRMNTEAFF. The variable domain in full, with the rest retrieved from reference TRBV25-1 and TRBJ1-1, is EADIYQTPRYLVIGTGKKITLECSQTMGHDKMYWYQQDPGMELHLIHYSYGVNSTEKGDLSSESTVSRIRTEHFPLTLESARPSHTSQYLCASSDTRMNTEAFFGQGTRLTVV.

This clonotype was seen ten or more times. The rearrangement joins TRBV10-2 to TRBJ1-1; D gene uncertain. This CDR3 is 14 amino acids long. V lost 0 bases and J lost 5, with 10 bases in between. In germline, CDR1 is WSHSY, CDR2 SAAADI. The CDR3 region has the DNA TGCGCCAGCAGTGAGTCCAGGATGGGGACTGAAGCTTTCTTT. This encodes CASSESRMGTEAFF.

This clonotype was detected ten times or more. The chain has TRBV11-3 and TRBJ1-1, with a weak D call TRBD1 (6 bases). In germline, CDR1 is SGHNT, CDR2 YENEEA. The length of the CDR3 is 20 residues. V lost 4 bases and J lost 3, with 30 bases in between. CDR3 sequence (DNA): TGTGCCAGCAGCTCGCTCGACCCACAGGGACATGATTTCGTCGACACTGAAGCTTTCTTT. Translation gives CASSSLDPQGHDFVDTEAFF.

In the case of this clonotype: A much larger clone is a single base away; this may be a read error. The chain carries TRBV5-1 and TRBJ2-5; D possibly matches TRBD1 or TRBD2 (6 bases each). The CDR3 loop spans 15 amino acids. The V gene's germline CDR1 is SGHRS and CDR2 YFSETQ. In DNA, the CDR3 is TGCGCCGGCAGCTTGTCAACGGGGGCGGCGGAGACCCAGTACTTC. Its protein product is CAGSLSTGAAETQYF.

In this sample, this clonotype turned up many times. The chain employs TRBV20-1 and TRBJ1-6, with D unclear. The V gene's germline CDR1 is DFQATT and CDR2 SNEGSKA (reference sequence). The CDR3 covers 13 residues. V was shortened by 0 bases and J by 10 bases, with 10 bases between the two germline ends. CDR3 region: CSARDLTSSPLHF. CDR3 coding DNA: TGCAGTGCTAGAGATCTTACTAGCTCACCCCTCCACTTT.

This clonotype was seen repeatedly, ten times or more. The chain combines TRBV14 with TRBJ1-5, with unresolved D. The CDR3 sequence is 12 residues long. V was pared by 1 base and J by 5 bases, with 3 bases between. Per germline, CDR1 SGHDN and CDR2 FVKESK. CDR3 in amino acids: CASSQGDQPQHF. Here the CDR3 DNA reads TGTGCCAGCAGCCAAGGCGATCAGCCCCAGCATTTT.

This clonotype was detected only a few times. CDR3 coding DNA: TGTGCCACCCATCGAGGAGGGTATAGCAATCAGCCCCAGCATTTT. Its protein product is CATHRGGYSNQPQHF. The V gene is TRBV19, the J gene TRBJ1-5; D gene unclear. V was clipped by 10 bases and J by 0 bases, with 16 bases between them. The CDR3 totals 15 residues. Germline V CDR1 and CDR2: LNHDA, SQIVND (reference sequence).

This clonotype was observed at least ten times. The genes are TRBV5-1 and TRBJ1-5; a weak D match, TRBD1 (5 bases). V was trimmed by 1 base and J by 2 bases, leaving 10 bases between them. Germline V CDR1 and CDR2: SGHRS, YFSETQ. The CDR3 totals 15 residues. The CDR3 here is CASSLSGAGNQPQHF. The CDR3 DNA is TGCGCCAGCAGCTTGAGCGGGGCAGGCAATCAGCCCCAGCATTTT.

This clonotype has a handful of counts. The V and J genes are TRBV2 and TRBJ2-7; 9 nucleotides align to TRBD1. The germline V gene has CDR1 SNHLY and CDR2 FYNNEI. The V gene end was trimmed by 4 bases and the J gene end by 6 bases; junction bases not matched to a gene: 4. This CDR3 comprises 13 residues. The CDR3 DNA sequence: TGTGCCAGCAGTGTGGACAGGGGCAGCGAGCAGTACTTC. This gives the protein CASSVDRGSEQYF.

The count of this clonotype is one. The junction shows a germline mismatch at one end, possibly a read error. The CDR3 nucleotides are TGTGCCAGCTCACTCGGTTTGAACACTGAAGCTCTCTTT. Translated, it gives CASSLGLNTEALF. V and J are TRBV18 and TRBJ1-1; the D is unclear. The CDR3 sequence is 13 residues long. The V gene's germline CDR1 is KGHSH and CDR2 LQKENI.

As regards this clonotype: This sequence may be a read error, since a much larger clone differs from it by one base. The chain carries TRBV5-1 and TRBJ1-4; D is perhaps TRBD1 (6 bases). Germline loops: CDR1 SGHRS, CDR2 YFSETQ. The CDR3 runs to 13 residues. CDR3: CASSTGGGEKLLF. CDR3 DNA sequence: TGCGCCAGCAGCACGGGAGGGGGTGAAAAACTGCTTTTT.

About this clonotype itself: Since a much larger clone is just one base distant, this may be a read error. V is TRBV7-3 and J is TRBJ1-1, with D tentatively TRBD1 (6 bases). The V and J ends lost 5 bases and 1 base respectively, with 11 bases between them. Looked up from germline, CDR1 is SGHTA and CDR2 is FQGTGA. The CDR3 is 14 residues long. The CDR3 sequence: CASSPRGQNTEAFF. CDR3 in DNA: TGTGCCAGCAGCCCACGGGGACAGAACACTGAAGCTTTCTTT.

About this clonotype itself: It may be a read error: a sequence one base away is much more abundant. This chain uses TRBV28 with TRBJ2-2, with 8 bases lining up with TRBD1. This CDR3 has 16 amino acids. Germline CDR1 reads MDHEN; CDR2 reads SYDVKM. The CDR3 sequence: CVSSSGQGRGPGELFF. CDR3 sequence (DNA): TGTGTCAGCAGTTCTGGACAGGGACGCGGACCCGGGGAGCTGTTTTTT.

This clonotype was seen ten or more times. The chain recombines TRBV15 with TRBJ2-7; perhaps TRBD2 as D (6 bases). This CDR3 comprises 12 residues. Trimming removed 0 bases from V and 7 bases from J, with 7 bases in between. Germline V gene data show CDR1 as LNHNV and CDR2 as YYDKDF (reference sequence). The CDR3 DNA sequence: TGTGCCACCAGCAGAGATGGGAGGGAGCAGTACTTC. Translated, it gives CATSRDGREQYF.

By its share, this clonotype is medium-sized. CDR3 sequence: CASSFPGGVYNEQFF. CDR3 coding DNA: TGTGCCAGCAGTTTCCCAGGGGGGGTCTACAATGAGCAGTTCTTC. The chain carries TRBV28 and TRBJ2-1, with D perhaps being TRBD1 or TRBD2 (7 bases each). V shed 3 bases and J shed 3 bases, with 12 bases lying between them. The V gene's germline CDR1 is MDHEN and CDR2 SYDVKM. CDR3 length equals 15 residues.

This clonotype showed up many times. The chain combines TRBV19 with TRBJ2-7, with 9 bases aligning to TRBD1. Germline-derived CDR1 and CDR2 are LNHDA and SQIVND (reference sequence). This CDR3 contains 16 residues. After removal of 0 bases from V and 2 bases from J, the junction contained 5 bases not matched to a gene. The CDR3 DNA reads TGTGCCAGTAGTATAGATCGGGACAGGGCCACCTACGAGCAGTACTTC. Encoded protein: CASSIDRDRATYEQYF. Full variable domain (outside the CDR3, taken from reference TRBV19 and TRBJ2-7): DGGITQSPKYLFRKEGQNVTLSCEQNLNHDAMYWYRQDPGQGLRLIYYSQIVNDFQKGDIAEGYSVSREKKESFPLTVTSAQKNPTAFYLCASSIDRDRATYEQYFGPGTRLTVT.

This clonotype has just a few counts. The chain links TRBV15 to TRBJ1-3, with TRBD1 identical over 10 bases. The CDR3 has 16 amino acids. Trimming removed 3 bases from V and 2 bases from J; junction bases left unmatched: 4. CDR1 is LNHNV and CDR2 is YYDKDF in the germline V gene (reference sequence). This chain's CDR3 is CATSRGQGYAGNTIYF. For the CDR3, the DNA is TGTGCCACCAGCAGGGGACAGGGGTATGCTGGAAACACCATATATTTT.

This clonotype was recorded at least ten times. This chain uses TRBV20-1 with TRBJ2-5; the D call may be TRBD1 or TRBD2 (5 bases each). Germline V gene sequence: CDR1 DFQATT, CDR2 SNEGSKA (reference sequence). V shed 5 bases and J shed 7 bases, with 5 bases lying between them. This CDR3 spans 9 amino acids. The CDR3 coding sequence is TGCAGTGCTGGGGGGACCCAGTACTTC. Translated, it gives CSAGGTQYF.

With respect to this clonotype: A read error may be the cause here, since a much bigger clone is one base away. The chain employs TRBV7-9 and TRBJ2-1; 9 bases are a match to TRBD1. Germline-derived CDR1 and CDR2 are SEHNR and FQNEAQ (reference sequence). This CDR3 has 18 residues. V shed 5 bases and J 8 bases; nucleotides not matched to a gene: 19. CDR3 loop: CASSPRSTGGLSSHEQFF. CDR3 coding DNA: TGTGCCAGCAGCCCTCGATCGACAGGGGGATTGTCTTCGCATGAGCAGTTCTTC.

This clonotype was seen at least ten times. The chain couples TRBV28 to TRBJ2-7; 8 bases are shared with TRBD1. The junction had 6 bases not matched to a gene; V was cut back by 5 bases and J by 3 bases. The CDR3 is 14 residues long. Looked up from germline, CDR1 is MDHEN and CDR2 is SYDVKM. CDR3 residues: CASSPLGQGYEQYF. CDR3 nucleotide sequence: TGTGCCAGCAGTCCACTTGGACAGGGCTACGAGCAGTACTTC.